A selection of T cell receptor beta chains follows, all from one sample in a study of identical twins. TCRdb itself ran the 5' RACE reads through MiXCR, one entry per CDR3 protein. The sample shows 1.5 million to 2 million distinct CDR3 sequences, around 33% of them seen only once. The sequencing input was cord blood. These receptors came from a newborn girl in good health. The CDR3 runs from the conserved cysteine through the conserved F or W. Fields, in order: V gene, J gene, D gene, clone size, CDR3 DNA, CDR3 protein. The D gene is left open where the match is weak. The size of a clone is reported for some rows only, either as once, few or many, or as a class for expanded clones.

TRBV19	TRBJ1-1	NA	NA	TGTGCCAGTACAGAATTCACTGAAGCTTTCTTT	CASTEFTEAFF
TRBV10-1	TRBJ2-1	NA	few	TGCGCCAGCAGTGAATTGGAAACTTTTATGGGCAATGAGCAGTTCTTC	CASSELETFMGNEQFF
TRBV14	TRBJ1-5	TRBD1	NA	TGTGCCAGCAGCCAAGGAAGGGGGCAATCCAATCAGCCCCAGCATTTT	CASSQGRGQSNQPQHF
TRBV4-1	TRBJ2-5	NA	NA	TGCGCCAGCAGCCAATCCTCCCGAGAGACCCAGTACTTC	CASSQSSRETQYF
TRBV2	TRBJ2-3	NA	few	TGTGCCAGCATGGTCCGCTTAGCCGGTGATACGCAGTATTTT	CASMVRLAGDTQYF
TRBV2	TRBJ1-6	NA	few	TGTGCCAGCAGTGAAATCCGGGTTGATAATTCACCCCTCCACTTT	CASSEIRVDNSPLHF
TRBV4-1	TRBJ2-1	TRBD2	few	TGCGCCAGCAGCCATAGACTAGCGGCTCAGCAGTTCTTC	CASSHRLAAQQFF
TRBV29-1	TRBJ2-1	TRBD2	NA	TGCAGCGTTGACTCTAGCGGGAGGCCATTCTCCTACAATGAGCAGTTCTTC	CSVDSSGRPFSYNEQFF
TRBV19	TRBJ2-5	NA	NA	TGTGCCAGTAGTATAGGAGGCCCCCAAGAGACCCAGTACTTC	CASSIGGPQETQYF
TRBV5-1	TRBJ1-2	NA	NA	TGCGCCAGCAGCTCTTTATCTGTCTTTCGTCGCGTAGGGACTAACTATGGCTACACCTTC	CASSSLSVFRRVGTNYGYTF
TRBV27	TRBJ2-3	TRBD2	NA	TGTGCCAGCACCCTCGCTAGCGGGGGGGCTAAGGATACGCAGTATTTT	CASTLASGGAKDTQYF
TRBV6-1	TRBJ2-5	NA	NA	TGTGCCAGCAGTGAAGACAGGATAGAGACCCAGTACTTC	CASSEDRIETQYF
TRBV2	TRBJ2-7	NA	NA	TGTGCCAGCAGTGAGTGGGGGACGGGGCTTGTGGGCTACGAGCAGTACTTC	CASSEWGTGLVGYEQYF
TRBV6-6	TRBJ1-1	TRBD1	few	TGTGCCAGCAGCCAACAGACAGGGGGCGAGACTGAAGCTTTCTTT	CASSQQTGGETEAFF
TRBV10-3	TRBJ1-6	TRBD1	NA	TGTGCCATCAGTGAAAGACAGGGCGGTTCACCCCCCCACTTT	CAISERQGGSPPHF
TRBV29-1	TRBJ2-3	TRBD2	few	TGCAGCGTCGGGACTAGCGGGGCCCGCGGAGATACGCAGTATTTT	CSVGTSGARGDTQYF
TRBV4-2	TRBJ2-1	NA	many	TGTGCCAGCAGCCAAGATCAGGGGTACAATGAGCAGTTCTTC	CASSQDQGYNEQFF
TRBV7-2	TRBJ1-2	NA	NA	TGTGCCAGCAGCTTAGAGGGGTGGTATGGCTACACCTTC	CASSLEGWYGYTF